The T cell receptor (beta chain) under discussion was sequenced for a study of beta chain features in type 1 diabetes. Whole-study results and caveats: In every one of the four CD4+ subsets, TCRB CDR3s were moderately but significantly shorter in Type 1 diabetes patients. Within patients, naive, central memory and Treg TCRB repertoires seemed more similar than within healthy donors.

V was cut by 4 bases and J by 1 base, with 10 bases left in between. Germline V gene lookup returns CDR1 SNHLY and CDR2 FYNNEI. The CDR3 extends over 14 amino acids. Every bit of the isolated RNA underwent reverse transcription, so sequencing read expressed TCRB transcripts. About 3.57 million reads, on average, came from each naive, central memory and regulatory T cell sample. The table came from immunoSEQ multiplex PCR; TCRdb's copy has only in-frame clones and leaves some out. The data hold approximately 150,000 clones, with roughly 9% observed a single time. As concerns this clone: Its antigen is unidentified.

J is TRBJ2-5 and V is TRBV2; D is perhaps TRBD1 (6 bases). What was sequenced was central memory CD4+ T cells from blood. This TCR came from a woman aged 18-35 years in good health. The CDR3 nucleotides read TGTGCCAGCAGTGTGAACAGGGCCCAAGAGACCCAGTACTTC. Translation: CASSVNRAQETQYF.